The present T cell receptor (beta chain) was sequenced within a study of OX40 agonist ivuxolimab in advanced cancers. For the study at large: Eligibility admitted prior anti-PD-1, anti-PD-L1 or anti-CTLA-4 therapy; approximately 40% had some. Partial responses were recorded for three patients, including one with hepatocellular carcinoma and two with cutaneous melanoma.

The V and J ends lost 0 bases and 0 bases, in that order; junction bases with no gene match: 5. Germline V lookup: CDR1 GTSNPN, CDR2 SVGIG (reference sequence). The CDR3 totals 16 residues. Some clones are missing from TCRdb's copy, which holds only in-frame ones; the method was immunoSEQ multiplex PCR. The sample yields around 70,000 clones, 65% to 85% seen once. Study results and caveats: At 0.1 to 3.0 mg/kg and by week 6, clonal expansion occurred in CD4+ and CD8+ blood T cells.

With baseline, cycle 4 day 1, and cycle 7 day 1 as timepoints, blood was sampled. As concerns this clone: Its specificity is not known.

The TCR was taken from an adult with an advanced solid tumor such as melanoma, head and neck, liver or kidney cancer. The input for sequencing was CD4+ or CD8+ T cells sorted from blood, taken in a trial of the OX40 agonist ivuxolimab. The chain combines TRBV30 with TRBJ2-3; 8 bases line up with TRBD2. The DNA of the CDR3 is TGTGCCTGGAGTGTCGGGGCGGGGGGTAGCACAGATACGCAGTATTTT. Amino acids: CAWSVGAGGSTDTQYF.